The 27 T cell receptor beta chains below were found in one sample sequenced in a study of regulatory T cells in long-lasting Graves disease. The time point: newly diagnosed GD, antithyroid drugs for less than 3 months. PBMC RNA was the source of the TCR library. With iRepertoire HTBI primers and Arm-PCR of CDR3 regions, TCR beta libraries were built. TCRdb itself ran the multiplex PCR reads through MiXCR, one entry per CDR3 protein. The table records 350,000 to 400,000 distinct CDR3 sequences, around 16% of them present only once. The same data also went into a second study, on T cells in Graves' hyperthyroidism and ophthalmopathy.

Sequenced here: peripheral blood mononuclear cells (PBMCs), sampled at new diagnosis, from a patient treated with antithyroid drugs. The receptors stem from a woman aged 18-30 years with Graves disease.

This clonotype appeared a few times. The V gene is TRBV7-3, the J gene TRBJ2-7, with D possibly TRBD1 on 7 matching bases. The CDR3 length is 17 residues. Per germline, CDR1 SGHTA and CDR2 FQGTGA. The V end lost 2 bases, the J end lost 4 bases, and 21 bases lay between the germline ends. In DNA, the CDR3 is TGTGCCAGCAGCTTAGTGCTGGGGGGCGGGACAGAGTACGAGCAGTACTTC. The encoded protein is CASSLVLGGGTEYEQYF.

This clonotype was counted ten times or more. The V call is TRBV20-1, the J call TRBJ2-7; 9 bases agree with TRBD2. The CDR3 is 15 residues long. V shed 6 bases and J 5 bases; nucleotides not matched to a gene: 14. In germline, CDR1 is DFQATT, CDR2 SNEGSKA (reference sequence). For the CDR3, the DNA is TGCAGTGCCACCTTGGCGGGAGGGCTGGGGCACGAGCAGTACTTC. This encodes CSATLAGGLGHEQYF.

This clonotype has at least ten counts. This rearrangement joins TRBV28 to TRBJ2-7, with D perhaps given as TRBD1 or TRBD2 (5 bases each). Germline V CDR1 and CDR2: MDHEN, SYDVKM. With 11 bases removed from V and 4 bases from J, the gap between germline ends came to 12 bases. The CDR3 contains 11 residues. The CDR3 DNA sequence: TGTGCCGGGGGACGCTTTTACGAGCAGTACTTC. This codes for CAGGRFYEQYF.

V is TRBV7-2 and J is TRBJ2-3; the match to TRBD2 covers 10 bases. This CDR3 comprises 16 residues. Germline V gives CDR1 SGHTA, CDR2 FQGNSA. V lost 5 bases and J lost 1; bases outside the gene matches: 6. Written as DNA, the CDR3 is TGTGCCAGCAGCCTAATAGCGGGGGGCCGCACAGATACGCAGTATTTT. Translation: CASSLIAGGRTDTQYF.

This clonotype was observed at least ten times. The chain has TRBV5-1 and TRBJ1-2; 7 bases agree with TRBD1. This CDR3 comprises 15 residues. CDR1 is SGHRS, CDR2 YFSETQ, per germline. The V gene end was trimmed by 5 bases and the J gene end by 0 bases; junction bases not matched to a gene: 7. In DNA form, the CDR3 reads TGCGCCAGCAGAATCTCGAGGGGGCCTAACTATGGCTACACCTTC. As protein: CASRISRGPNYGYTF.

This clonotype was detected ten times or more. V and J are TRBV3-1 and TRBJ1-1, with D possibly matching TRBD1 (6 bases). Germline lookup yields CDR1 LGHDT and CDR2 YNNKEL (reference sequence). The CDR3 extends over 13 amino acids. V was trimmed by 6 bases and J by 4 bases, leaving 12 bases between them. This chain's CDR3 is CASSFMGATEAFF. CDR3 bases: TGTGCCAGCAGTTTTATGGGGGCCACTGAAGCTTTCTTT.

This clonotype was recorded a few times. The V and J genes are TRBV7-9 and TRBJ2-2; TRBD2 might be the D (5 bases). This CDR3 spans 15 amino acids. Germline V gives CDR1 SEHNR, CDR2 FQNEAQ (reference sequence). With 3 bases removed from V and 2 bases from J, the gap between germline ends came to 10 bases. The CDR3 reads CASSFEGSNTGELFF. CDR3 bases: TGTGCCAGCAGCTTCGAGGGCAGTAACACCGGGGAGCTGTTTTTT.

The table lists this clonotype with a few counts. The chain carries TRBV7-8 and TRBJ1-2; D gene uncertain. V lost 10 bases to trimming and J lost 5 bases, with 17 bases between them. Germline CDR1 and CDR2: SGHVS and FQNEAQ. The CDR3 contains 13 residues. The CDR3 here is CATRGPGSYGYTF. The CDR3 DNA is TGTGCCACCCGGGGTCCCGGGAGTTATGGCTACACCTTC.

The gene calls are TRBV13 and TRBJ2-3; D is uncertain. CDR3 length equals 15 residues. CDR1 and CDR2 (germline): PRHDT, FYEKMQ (reference sequence). V lost 5 bases, J lost 5 bases, and 17 bases lay in between. The CDR3 bases are TGTGCCAGCAGCCCGACTGGCAGTGGGGAAGATACGCAGTATTTT. This sequence encodes CASSPTGSGEDTQYF.

The genes are TRBV6-5 and TRBJ1-2, with 7 positions matching TRBD1. V shed 4 bases, J shed 8 bases, and the junction held 13 bases outside the gene matches. CDR3 length equals 15 residues. Germline V CDR1 and CDR2: MNHEY, SVGAGI. The CDR3 DNA follows: TGTGCCAGCAGTTTTGGACAGGCAAAATCAGGGGGCTACACCTTC. Its protein product is CASSFGQAKSGGYTF.

This clonotype was seen repeatedly, ten times or more. The rearrangement joins TRBV24-1 to TRBJ1-5, with D maybe TRBD1 (5 bases). CDR3 length equals 13 residues. The V end was cut by 5 bases, the J end by 4 bases, with 8 bases between. CDR1 and CDR2 (germline): KGHDR, SFDVKD. CDR3: CATSGWGNQPQHF. The DNA for the CDR3 is TGTGCCACCAGTGGCTGGGGGAATCAGCCCCAGCATTTT.

This clonotype has at least ten counts. V usage is TRBV30 and J usage is TRBJ2-5; D is tentatively TRBD1 or TRBD2 (6 bases each). Germline CDR1 reads GTSNPN; CDR2 reads SVGIG (reference sequence). V lost 2 bases and J lost 4, with 11 bases in between. The CDR3 consists of 13 residues. CDR3 nucleotides: TGTGCCTGGAGTTACGGGGGCAGAGAGACCCAGTACTTC. Amino acid sequence: CAWSYGGRETQYF.

This clonotype was found many times. The chain is built from TRBV7-3 and TRBJ2-1; 14 bases match TRBD2. Germline CDR1 SGHTA, CDR2 FQGTGA. J gave up 8 bases and V 1 base, and 1 base lay outside the gene matches. This CDR3 has 15 residues. Here the CDR3 DNA reads TGTGCCAGCAGCTTAATGGGACTAGCGGGAGATGAGCAGTTCTTC. Its protein is CASSLMGLAGDEQFF.

Many counts were recorded for this clonotype. The J gene is TRBJ1-2, the V gene TRBV27, with 9 bases fitting TRBD1. The J segment lost 2 bases and the V segment lost 6 bases, leaving 7 bases of the junction unmatched. The CDR3 sequence is 15 residues long. Germline V gene data show CDR1 as MNHEY and CDR2 as SMNVEV (reference sequence). CDR3 DNA sequence: TGTGCCAGCAGGCAACAGGGGGCTCTGAACTATGGCTACACCTTC. This codes for CASRQQGALNYGYTF.

This clonotype has only a few counts. The V call is TRBV12-5, the J call TRBJ2-2; possible D gene TRBD2, 6 bases. V was clipped by 6 bases and J by 4 bases, with 9 bases between them. CDR1 is LGHNT, CDR2 FRNRAP, per germline. This CDR3 has 13 residues. CDR3 DNA: TGTGCTAGTGGCTCCGGGGGCACCGGGGAGCTGTTTTTT. As protein: CASGSGGTGELFF.

The chain has TRBV20-1 and TRBJ2-3; 10 bases match TRBD2. Per the germline V gene, CDR1 is DFQATT and CDR2 is SNEGSKA (reference sequence). The CDR3 sequence is 15 residues long. Trimming cost V 3 bases and J 4 bases; bases outside gene matches: 7. CDR3: CSARPPSGRPDTQYF. Written as DNA, the CDR3 is TGCAGTGCTAGGCCTCCTAGCGGGAGACCAGATACGCAGTATTTT.

V is TRBV5-5 and J is TRBJ2-1, with D hard to call. The length of the CDR3 is 15 residues. Trimming took 2 bases from V and 7 from J, leaving 16 bases between them. Germline CDR1 and CDR2: SGHKS and YYEKEE (reference sequence). This CDR3 reads CASSFRSIGSNEQFF. The CDR3 region has the DNA TGTGCCAGCAGCTTTAGGTCGATAGGCAGTAATGAGCAGTTCTTC.

This clonotype was counted at least ten times. V gene TRBV12-3 or TRBV12-4 combines with J gene TRBJ2-5; 11 bases line up with TRBD1. Trimming removed 3 bases from V and 5 bases from J; junction bases left unmatched: 5. The CDR3 contains 15 residues. The chain's CDR3 is CASSLGQGGKETQYF. As DNA, the CDR3 is TGTGCCAGCAGTTTGGGACAGGGGGGAAAGGAGACCCAGTACTTC.

This clonotype has a count of ten or more. The chain employs TRBV18 and TRBJ1-1, with a tentative D call TRBD1 (5 bases). The CDR3 is 14 residues long. The germline CDR1 and CDR2 sequences are KGHSH and LQKENI. The ends were cut back, 3 bases at V and 0 bases at J, with 8 bases in the middle. For the CDR3, the DNA is TGTGCCAGCTCACCTGAGGGGTTGAACACTGAAGCTTTCTTT. Its translation is CASSPEGLNTEAFF.

The V call is TRBV7-2, the J call TRBJ2-1; D unresolved. Trimming took off 0 bases at V and 3 bases at J, with 9 bases between the two ends. Germline lookup yields CDR1 SGHTA and CDR2 FQGNSA. The CDR3 has 15 residues. In nucleotides, the CDR3 is TGTGCCAGCAGCTTAGCAAGCGACTTCTACAATGAGCAGTTCTTC. Translated: CASSLASDFYNEQFF.

This sequence joins TRBV20-1 and TRBJ2-2; 10 bases line up with TRBD2. CDR1 is DFQATT and CDR2 is SNEGSKA in the germline V gene (reference sequence). There are 16 residues in the CDR3. V lost 6 bases, J lost 3 bases, and 10 bases stayed unmatched. CDR3 DNA sequence: TGCAGTGCGAACCTTTTAGCGGGGGGCTACACCGGGGAGCTGTTTTTT. Translated: CSANLLAGGYTGELFF.

This clonotype was recorded many times. This rearrangement joins TRBV6-1 to TRBJ1-1; D might be TRBD1 (6 bases). Trimming removed 8 bases at V and 10 bases at J, with 17 bases between. Per germline, CDR1 MNHNS and CDR2 SASEGT. This CDR3 has 12 residues. CDR3 sequence (DNA): TGTGCCAGCGGGGGGCTGCTCTACGGAGCTTTCTTT. It yields the protein CASGGLLYGAFF.

The table lists this clonotype with a few counts. CDR3 region: CASSYVGVGTEAFF. CDR3 bases: TGTGCCAGCAGTTATGTAGGGGTTGGGACTGAAGCTTTCTTT. The genes are TRBV6-2 or TRBV6-3 and TRBJ1-1; D is possibly TRBD1 (5 bases). The CDR3 is 14 residues long. Trimming left V 3 bases short and J 5 bases short, with 13 bases between. Germline V lookup: CDR1 MNHEY, CDR2 SVGEGT.

This clonotype has ten or more counts. The V call is TRBV20-1, the J call TRBJ2-2; D not certain. The CDR3 consists of 14 residues. Germline V CDR1 and CDR2: DFQATT, SNEGSKA (reference sequence). V dropped 2 bases and J dropped 5 bases, with 12 bases sitting between them. DNA of the CDR3: TGCAGTGCTAGACCCGGAGTACGGACCGGGGAGCTGTTTTTT. Translated: CSARPGVRTGELFF.

This clonotype was seen repeatedly, ten times or more. This chain joins TRBV28 and TRBJ2-3, with 7 positions matching TRBD2. The J segment lost 3 bases and the V segment lost 6 bases, leaving 9 bases of the junction unmatched. The CDR3 has 15 amino acids. Germline V gene sequence: CDR1 MDHEN, CDR2 SYDVKM. The CDR3 DNA reads as TGTGCCAGCAGCCCCCAGCGGGGTGTGACAGATACGCAGTATTTT. Its protein is CASSPQRGVTDTQYF.

This clonotype was picked up a small number of times. The chain recombines TRBV15 with TRBJ2-1; 9 nucleotides match TRBD1. CDR1 LNHNV and CDR2 YYDKDF come from the germline V gene (reference sequence). The CDR3 runs to 15 residues. Trimming cost V 0 bases and J 13 bases; bases outside gene matches: 10. The CDR3 is CATSRDHLLGQGQFF. The DNA for the CDR3 is TGTGCCACCAGCAGAGATCATTTGTTGGGACAGGGCCAGTTCTTC.

This clonotype appeared many times. J is TRBJ2-7 and V is TRBV28; D gene ambiguous. Germline V gives CDR1 MDHEN, CDR2 SYDVKM. The CDR3 is 13 amino acids. Trimming removed 6 bases from V and 6 bases from J, with 15 bases in between. The CDR3 coding sequence is TGTGCCAGCAGCCGGACGTCCCCCCCCGAGCAGTACTTC. Protein sequence: CASSRTSPPEQYF.